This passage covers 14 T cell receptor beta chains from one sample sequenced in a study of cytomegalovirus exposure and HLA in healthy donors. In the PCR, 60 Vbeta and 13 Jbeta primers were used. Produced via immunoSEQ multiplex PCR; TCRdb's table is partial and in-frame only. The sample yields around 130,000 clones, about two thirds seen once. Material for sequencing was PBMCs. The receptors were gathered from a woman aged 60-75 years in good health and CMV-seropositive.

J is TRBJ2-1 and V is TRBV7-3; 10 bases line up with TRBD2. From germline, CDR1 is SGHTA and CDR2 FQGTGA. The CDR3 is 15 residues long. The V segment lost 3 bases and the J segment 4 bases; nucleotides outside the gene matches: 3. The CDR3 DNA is TGTGCCAGCAGCTTCCTAGCGGGGGATTACAATGAGCAGTTCTTC. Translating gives CASSFLAGDYNEQFF.

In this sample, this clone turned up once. The CDR3 DNA follows: TGTGCCAGCAGTTTTCTACAGGGGGCGACCACCGGGGAGCTGTTTTTT. Translation: CASSFLQGATTGELFF. This sequence joins TRBV27 and TRBJ2-2, with 9 bases lining up with TRBD1. This CDR3 region has 16 residues. The V segment lost 3 bases and the J segment 4 bases; nucleotides outside the gene matches: 6. Germline-derived CDR1 and CDR2 are MNHEY and SMNVEV (reference sequence).

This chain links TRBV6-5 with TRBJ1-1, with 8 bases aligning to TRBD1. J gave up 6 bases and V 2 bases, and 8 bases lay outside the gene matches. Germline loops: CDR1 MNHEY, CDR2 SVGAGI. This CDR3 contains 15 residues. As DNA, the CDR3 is TGTGCCAGCAGTTACCCCCGGGACAGGTTTTCTGAAGCTTTCTTT. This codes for CASSYPRDRFSEAFF.

CDR3 bases: TGCAGCGCGGGGAAACAGGGGGCGAATGGCTACACCTTC. It specifies CSAGKQGANGYTF. V and J are TRBV29-1 and TRBJ1-2; the match to TRBD1 covers 9 bases. CDR3 length: 13 residues. Germline lookup yields CDR1 SQVTM and CDR2 ANQGSEA. The trim removed 7 bases at V and 6 bases at J, leaving 9 bases unmatched.

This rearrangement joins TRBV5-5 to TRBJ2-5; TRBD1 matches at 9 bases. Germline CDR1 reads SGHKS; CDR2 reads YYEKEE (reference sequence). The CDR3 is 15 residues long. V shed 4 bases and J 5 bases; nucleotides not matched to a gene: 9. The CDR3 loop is CASSTTGGRQETQYF. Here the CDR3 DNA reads TGTGCCAGCAGCACCACAGGGGGCAGGCAGGAGACCCAGTACTTC. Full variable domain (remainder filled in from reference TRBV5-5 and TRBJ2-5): DAGVTQSPTHLIKTRGQQVTLRCSPISGHKSVSWYQQVLGQGPQFIFQYYEKEERGRGNFPDRFSARQFPNYSSELNVNALLLGDSALYLCASSTTGGRQETQYFGPGTRLLVL.

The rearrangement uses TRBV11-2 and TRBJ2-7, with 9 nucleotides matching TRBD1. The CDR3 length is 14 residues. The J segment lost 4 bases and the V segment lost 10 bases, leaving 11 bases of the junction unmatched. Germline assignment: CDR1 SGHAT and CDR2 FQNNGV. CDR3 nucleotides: TGTGCCATTTCCCCGGGACAGGGTGGGTACGAGCAGTACTTC. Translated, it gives CAISPGQGGYEQYF.

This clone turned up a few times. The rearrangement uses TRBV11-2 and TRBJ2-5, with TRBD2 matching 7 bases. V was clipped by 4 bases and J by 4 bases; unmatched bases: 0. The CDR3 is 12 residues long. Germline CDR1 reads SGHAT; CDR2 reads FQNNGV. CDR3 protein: CASSSGGETQYF. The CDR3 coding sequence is TGTGCCAGCAGCTCGGGGGGAGAGACCCAGTACTTC.

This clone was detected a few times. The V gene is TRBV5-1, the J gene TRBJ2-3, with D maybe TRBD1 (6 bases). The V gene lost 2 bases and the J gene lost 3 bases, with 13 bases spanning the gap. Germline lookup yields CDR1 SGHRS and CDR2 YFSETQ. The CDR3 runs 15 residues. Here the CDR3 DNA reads TGCGCCAGCAGCTTTGCAGGGACACGGACAGATACGCAGTATTTT. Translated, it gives CASSFAGTRTDTQYF.

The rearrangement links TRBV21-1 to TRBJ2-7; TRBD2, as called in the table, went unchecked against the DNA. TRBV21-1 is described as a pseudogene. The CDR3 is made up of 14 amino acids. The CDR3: CASSKKSRGHEQYF. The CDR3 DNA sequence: TGTGCCAGCAGCAAAAAAAGCCGCGGGCACGAGCAGTACTTC.

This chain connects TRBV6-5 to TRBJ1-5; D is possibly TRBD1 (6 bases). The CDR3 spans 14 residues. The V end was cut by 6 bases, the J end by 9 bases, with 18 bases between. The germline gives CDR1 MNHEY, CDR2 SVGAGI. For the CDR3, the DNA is TGTGCCAGCAGCCAACAGGGCCCTCAGGGGCCCCAGCATTTT. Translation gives CASSQQGPQGPQHF.

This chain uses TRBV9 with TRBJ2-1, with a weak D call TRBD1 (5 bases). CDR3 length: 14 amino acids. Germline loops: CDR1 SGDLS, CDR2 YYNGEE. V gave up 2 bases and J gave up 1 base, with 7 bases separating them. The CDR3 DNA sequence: TGTGCCAGCAGCGTGACAGAATCCTACAATGAGCAGTTCTTC. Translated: CASSVTESYNEQFF.

CDR3 in amino acids: CASSSGTGLDIQYF. The CDR3 nucleotides read TGTGCCAGCTCCAGTGGGACAGGGTTGGACATTCAGTACTTC. This chain joins TRBV18 and TRBJ2-4; TRBD1 matches at 9 bases. Trimming at V came to 6 bases and at J to 8 bases, leaving 8 bases not matched to a gene. The CDR3 loop spans 14 amino acids. Germline lookup yields CDR1 KGHSH and CDR2 LQKENI.

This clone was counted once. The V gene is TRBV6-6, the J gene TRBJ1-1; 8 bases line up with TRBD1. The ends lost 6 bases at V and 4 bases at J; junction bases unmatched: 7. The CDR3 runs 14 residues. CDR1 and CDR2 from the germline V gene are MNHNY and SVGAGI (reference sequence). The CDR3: CASSSGQGVTEAFF. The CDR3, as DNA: TGTGCCAGCAGCTCTGGACAGGGCGTCACTGAAGCTTTCTTT.

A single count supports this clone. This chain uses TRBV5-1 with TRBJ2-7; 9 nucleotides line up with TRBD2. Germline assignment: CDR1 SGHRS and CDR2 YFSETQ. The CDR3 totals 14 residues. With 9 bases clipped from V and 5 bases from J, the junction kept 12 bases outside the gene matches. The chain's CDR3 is CATREGTTNNEQYF. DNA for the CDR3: TGCGCCACGCGGGAGGGGACAACAAACAACGAGCAGTACTTC.